These T cell receptor beta chains were read from a single sample in a study of T cells in Graves' hyperthyroidism and ophthalmopathy. TCRdb reanalysed the multiplex PCR reads using MiXCR and keeps one entry per CDR3 protein. The sample shows around 300,000 distinct CDR3 sequences, 20% to 25% of them seen only once. Material: blood. Receptors originate from a man aged 35-49 years with Graves' hyperthyroidism that later progressed to Graves' ophthalmopathy. The CDR3 runs from the conserved cysteine through the conserved F or W. Each record gives: J gene, V gene, D gene, clone size, CDR3 length, CDR3 protein, CDR3 DNA. D genes are given only for firm matches. Clone size is not always given. Where it is, it says once, few, many or a class for expanded clones.

TRBJ2-7	TRBV20-1	TRBD1	NA	14	CSARTGQVGYEQYF	TGCAGTGCTAGAACCGGACAGGTCGGGTACGAGCAGTACTTC
TRBJ2-2	TRBV2	TRBD2	many	14	CASSQTSWGGELFF	TGTGCCAGCAGCCAGACTAGCTGGGGCGGGGAGCTGTTTTTT
TRBJ1-5	TRBV6-5	NA	NA	16	CASSYSILGKTQPQHF	TGTGCCAGCAGTTACTCGATCCTAGGGAAGACTCAGCCCCAGCATTTT
TRBJ1-3	TRBV25-1	NA	many	14	CATTSGTEGNTIYF	TGTGCCACCACCTCCGGGACGGAAGGAAACACCATATATTTT
TRBJ2-7	TRBV28	TRBD1	many	15	CASSPRGTGGYEQYF	TGTGCCAGCAGTCCCCGCGGGACAGGGGGCTACGAGCAGTACTTC
TRBJ1-1	TRBV6-4	NA	NA	13	CASSADSNTEAFF	TGTGCCAGCAGTGCCGACAGCAACACTGAAGCTTTCTTT
TRBJ2-5	TRBV12-3/TRBV12-4	NA	many	13	CASMDWEQETQYF	TGTGCCAGCATGGATTGGGAGCAAGAGACCCAGTACTTC
TRBJ1-5	TRBV14	NA	NA	13	CASSLTPSQPQHF	TGTGCCAGCAGCTTGACACCATCACAGCCCCAGCATTTT
TRBJ2-5	TRBV28	NA	NA	13	CASSRSGQETQYF	TGTGCCAGCAGTCGTAGTGGACAAGAGACCCAGTACTTC
TRBJ1-2	TRBV6-2/TRBV6-3	NA	once	13	CASSYDETFGYTF	TGTGCCAGCAGTTACGACGAGACGTTCGGCTACACCTTC
TRBJ2-6	TRBV4-1	NA	few	20	CASSQDRRQGFYSGANVLTF	TGCGCCAGCAGCCAAGATAGGAGGCAGGGATTCTACTCTGGGGCCAACGTCCTGACTTTC
TRBJ2-7	TRBV18	TRBD1	many	14	CASSMDRNSYEQYF	TGTGCCAGCTCGATGGACAGGAACTCCTACGAGCAGTACTTC
TRBJ2-5	TRBV29-1	TRBD2	many	14	CSVEGASGRETQYF	TGCAGCGTTGAAGGGGCTAGCGGGAGGGAGACCCAGTACTTC
TRBJ2-7	TRBV7-2	TRBD2	many	17	CASSLTVATSGVGEQYF	TGTGCCAGCAGCTTAACGGTGGCGACTAGCGGGGTCGGCGAGCAGTACTTC
TRBJ2-7	TRBV7-2	NA	NA	15	CASSRAAGTSYEQYF	TGTGCCAGCAGCCGCGCCGCGGGAACGTCCTACGAGCAGTACTTC
TRBJ2-7	TRBV5-1	TRBD2	many	15	CASSLSAGAAYEQYF	TGCGCCAGCAGCTTATCAGCGGGAGCGGCCTACGAGCAGTACTTC
TRBJ2-5	TRBV12-3/TRBV12-4	TRBD1	many	16	CASSLERQGTGETQYF	TGTGCCAGCAGTTTAGAAAGACAGGGAACGGGGGAGACCCAGTACTTC
TRBJ2-1	TRBV12-3/TRBV12-4	NA	many	12	CASRSGNNEQFF	TGTGCCAGCAGGTCTGGGAACAATGAGCAGTTCTTC
TRBJ1-2	TRBV2	NA	few	11	CASRGWRGYTF	TGTGCCAGCAGGGGGTGGCGGGGCTACACCTTC
TRBJ2-2	TRBV24-1	NA	many	15	CATLTGDSNTGELFF	TGTGCCACCTTAACAGGGGACTCTAACACCGGGGAGCTGTTTTTT
TRBJ1-1	TRBV12-3/TRBV12-4	NA	few	14	CASSPPGTNTEAFF	TGTGCCAGCAGCCCGCCGGGCACGAACACTGAAGCTTTCTTT
TRBJ2-7	TRBV5-1	TRBD1	many	16	CASSLVPDRGPVEQYF	TGCGCCAGCAGCTTGGTCCCCGACAGGGGGCCTGTCGAGCAGTACTTC
TRBJ1-2	TRBV5-1	NA	many	14	CASTTQGGPYGYTF	TGCGCCAGCACCACACAGGGTGGGCCTTATGGCTACACCTTC